Listed below are T cell receptor beta chains from one sample, sequenced in a study of T cell responses to AZD1222 COVID-19 vaccine. Clones were sequenced by immunoSEQ multiplex PCR, and TCRdb holds only the in-frame ones, with some missing. Of around 80,000 clones detected, around 90% appear once; the ten largest clones hold around 4.5%. Source: peripheral blood, taken 28 days after the second AZD1222 dose. These TCRs come from an adult who received the AZD1222 COVID-19 vaccine. Both conserved end residues are part of each CDR3. D genes are given only for firm matches. Some rows have no size entry. The others give once, few or many, or a class for an expanded clone.

clone size,V gene,D gene,J gene,CDR3 protein,CDR3 DNA
.,TRBV10-2,TRBD1,TRBJ1-6,CASSPKGTAATLHF,TGCGCCAGCAGCCCTAAGGGGACAGCGGCAACCCTCCACTTT
.,TRBV5-1,.,TRBJ1-1,CASSLAVSLLNTEAFF,TGCGCCAGCAGCTTGGCGGTTTCGCTGCTGAACACTGAAGCTTTCTTT
.,TRBV9,.,TRBJ1-3,CASSVAGISGNTIYF,TGTGCCAGCAGCGTAGCAGGGATCTCTGGAAACACCATATATTTT
.,TRBV5-1,.,TRBJ2-4,CASSLVLGDKNIQYF,TGCGCCAGCAGCTTGGTCCTGGGGGACAAAAACATTCAGTACTTC
.,TRBV6-5,TRBD2,TRBJ2-7,CASSYGLAGEQYF,TGTGCCAGCAGTTATGGACTAGCGGGCGAGCAGTACTTC
once,TRBV5-6,.,TRBJ1-5,CASSLSGLGQPQHF,TGTGCCAGCAGCTTGTCAGGGCTTGGACAGCCCCAGCATTTT
.,TRBV5-1,TRBD1,TRBJ1-4,CASSYAKTGGDEKLFF,TGCGCCAGCAGCTACGCAAAAACAGGGGGCGACGAAAAACTGTTTTTT
.,TRBV6-6,.,TRBJ1-2,CASSLRGGRDGYTF,TGTGCCAGCAGCCTGAGGGGGGGACGGGATGGCTACACCTTC
.,TRBV6-5,.,TRBJ1-5,CASSYSYQSNQPQHF,TGTGCCAGCAGTTACTCGTACCAGTCGAATCAGCCCCAGCATTTT
.,TRBV19,.,TRBJ1-5,CASRVRGADQPQHF,TGTGCCAGTAGGGTTCGGGGGGCAGATCAGCCCCAGCATTTT
.,TRBV11-3,.,TRBJ2-1,CASSLAGDSSSYNEQFF,TGTGCCAGCAGCTTAGCAGGAGACAGCAGCTCCTACAATGAGCAGTTCTTC
.,TRBV29-1,TRBD2,TRBJ2-1,CSVESSSGRANEQFF,TGCAGCGTTGAAAGTAGTAGCGGGAGGGCCAATGAGCAGTTCTTC
.,TRBV19,.,TRBJ2-1,CASSPRGESYNEQFF,TGTGCCAGTAGTCCCCGTGGAGAGTCCTACAATGAGCAGTTCTTC
.,TRBV3-1/TRBV3-2,.,TRBJ1-1,CASSQGGGTEAFF,TGTGCCAGCAGCCAAGGCGGGGGCACTGAAGCTTTCTTT
.,TRBV10-3,.,TRBJ2-6,CATSGANVLTF,TGTGCCACCTCTGGGGCCAACGTCCTGACTTTC
.,TRBV27,.,TRBJ1-5,CASSLNGQPQHF,TGTGCCAGCAGTTTAAATGGTCAGCCCCAGCATTTT
.,TRBV11-3,.,TRBJ2-7,CASSLVSSGLSSYEQYF,TGTGCCAGCAGCTTAGTATCCAGCGGGTTAAGCTCCTACGAGCAGTACTTC
.,TRBV18,TRBD1,TRBJ1-1,CASSSTGGTEAFF,TGTGCCAGCTCATCTACAGGGGGCACTGAAGCTTTCTTT
.,TRBV6-6,.,TRBJ2-7,CASSYRPRLHEQYF,TGTGCCAGCAGTTATCGACCCCGGCTCCACGAGCAGTACTTC